A single sample is the source of the 20 T cell receptor beta chains below, sequenced in a study of shared clonotypes between healthy human individuals (TCRdb year 2020). Receptor libraries were prepared by the immunoSEQ multiplex PCR assay. What TCRdb holds here is the immuneACCESS table cut down to in-frame rearrangements. Part of the clones is not present; checked against another copy, under half of the missing clones reflect an unresolved V gene, and the others are unexplained. In all, the sample holds under 2.5 million clones, and 92% of those were seen once. Of the sample, around 0.4% is held by the ten largest clones. Material for sequencing was naive CD4+ T cells from PBMCs. The cell subset or site label here, explained by the study, means: CD45RA+ positively selected. These receptors were taken from a man between 18 and 29 years old in good health. Some clones in this sample may be carry-over from other donors' samples.

The gene calls are TRBV30 and TRBJ2-1; TRBD2 agrees at 11 bases. With 1 base clipped from V and 6 bases from J, the junction kept 11 bases outside the gene matches. The CDR3 runs to 17 residues. Germline V gene data show CDR1 as GTSNPN and CDR2 as SVGIG (reference sequence). The CDR3 here is CAWSGKPGTSGLNEQFF. The CDR3 region has the DNA TGTGCCTGGAGTGGGAAGCCCGGGACTAGCGGACTCAATGAGCAGTTCTTC.

This clone was detected only a few times. The chain uses TRBV7-2 and TRBJ1-1; no definite D call. Germline V gene lookup returns CDR1 SGHTA and CDR2 FQGNSA. V was pared by 1 base and J by 4 bases, with 10 bases between. The CDR3 totals 14 residues. The CDR3 nucleotides are TGTGCCAGCAGCTTAGTGGTTCTGAGCACTGAAGCTTTCTTT. Translation: CASSLVVLSTEAFF.

The gene calls are TRBV27 and TRBJ2-2; 7 bases align to TRBD1. The CDR3 contains 16 residues. Germline trimming cut 6 bases from V and 4 bases from J; bases unmatched to any gene: 11. The germline gives CDR1 MNHEY, CDR2 SMNVEV (reference sequence). This CDR3 reads CASSRYETGITGELFF. CDR3 in DNA: TGTGCCAGCAGCCGATATGAGACAGGGATCACCGGGGAGCTGTTTTTT.

CDR3 DNA sequence: TGTGCCAGCAGCTTACGGGCTAGGCCTGAGACCCAGTACTTC. Protein sequence: CASSLRARPETQYF. The V and J genes are TRBV7-8 and TRBJ2-5, with D unclear. Trimming took 2 bases from V and 5 from J, leaving 12 bases between them. Germline V CDR1 and CDR2: SGHVS, FQNEAQ. The CDR3 covers 14 residues.

In the case of this clone: The sample carries other DNA sequences with the same CDR3. As DNA, the CDR3 is TGCAGTGCTAGAGGGGGCTACGAGCAGTACTTC. It translates to CSARGGYEQYF. The chain is built from TRBV20-1 and TRBJ2-7; D is uncertain. Trimming shortened V by 1 base and J by 3 bases, and 4 bases separated the two germline ends. The germline gives CDR1 DFQATT, CDR2 SNEGSKA (reference sequence). The CDR3 totals 11 residues.

In the case of this clone: Other DNA sequences in this specimen translate into the identical CDR3. V is TRBV7-9 and J is TRBJ2-1, with 12 nucleotides matching TRBD2. The germline V gene encodes CDR1 SEHNR and CDR2 FQNEAQ (reference sequence). The CDR3 is 14 residues long. After removal of 5 bases from V and 7 bases from J, the junction contained 3 bases not matched to a gene. CDR3 DNA sequence: TGTGCCAGCAGCCCCGGGACTAGCGGGAATGAGCAGTTCTTC. This translates into CASSPGTSGNEQFF. Variable domain in full (rest from reference TRBV7-9 and TRBJ2-1): DTGVSQNPRHKITKRGQNVTFRCDPISEHNRLYWYRQTLGQGPEFLTYFQNEAQLEKSRLLSDRFSAERPKGSFSTLEIQRTEQGDSAMYLCASSPGTSGNEQFFGPGTRLTVL.

In the case of this clone: The sample holds other DNA sequences that translate to the same CDR3. The chain combines TRBV7-2 with TRBJ1-2; no clear D gene. Trimming removed 1 base from V and 4 bases from J, with 10 bases in between. The CDR3 extends over 14 amino acids. The germline gives CDR1 SGHTA, CDR2 FQGNSA. The CDR3 loop reads CASSLESSGYGYTF. The CDR3, as DNA: TGTGCCAGCAGCTTAGAATCCAGTGGCTATGGCTACACCTTC.

The genes are TRBV28 and TRBJ2-6; unclear D gene. V was trimmed by 4 bases and J by 4 bases, leaving 2 bases between them. The CDR3 sequence is 12 residues long. In germline, CDR1 is MDHEN, CDR2 SYDVKM. CDR3 DNA sequence: TGTGCCAGCAGTTGGGGGGCCAACGTCCTGACTTTC. Its translation: CASSWGANVLTF.

This clone was observed a single time. The genes are TRBV29-1 and TRBJ1-2; tentative D call: TRBD1 (6 bases). Per the germline V gene, CDR1 is SQVTM and CDR2 is ANQGSEA. The V end lost 7 bases, the J end lost 8 bases, and 20 bases lay between the germline ends. This CDR3 spans 13 amino acids. The CDR3: CSAGNGQQGGYTF. In DNA form, the CDR3 reads TGCAGCGCTGGAAACGGACAGCAAGGCGGCTACACCTTC.

This chain links TRBV6-1 with TRBJ2-7, with 10 positions matching TRBD2. The germline V gene has CDR1 MNHNS and CDR2 SASEGT. This CDR3 contains 15 residues. The V segment lost 2 bases and the J segment 1 base; nucleotides outside the gene matches: 2. The CDR3 region is CASSELAGASYEQYF. CDR3 sequence (DNA): TGTGCCAGCAGTGAACTAGCGGGAGCTTCCTACGAGCAGTACTTC.

This chain joins TRBV19 and TRBJ2-7; D remains ambiguous. The CDR3 covers 13 residues. Trimming stripped 5 bases from V and 2 bases from J, with 10 bases between. CDR1 is LNHDA and CDR2 is SQIVND in the germline V gene (reference sequence). The CDR3 protein is CASSPRATYEQYF. CDR3 nucleotide sequence: TGTGCCAGTAGTCCACGGGCTACCTACGAGCAGTACTTC. Full variable domain (rest looked up from reference TRBV19 and TRBJ2-7): DGGITQSPKYLFRKEGQNVTLSCEQNLNHDAMYWYRQDPGQGLRLIYYSQIVNDFQKGDIAEGYSVSREKKESFPLTVTSAQKNPTAFYLCASSPRATYEQYFGPGTRLTVT.

The CDR3 region has the DNA TGTGCCAGCACCGACCAGGTGACGCCCCAGCATTTT. It encodes CASTDQVTPQHF. The J gene is TRBJ1-5, the V gene TRBV6-1; D not certain. V was clipped by 7 bases and J by 9 bases, with 13 bases between them. Germline loops: CDR1 MNHNS, CDR2 SASEGT. The CDR3 loop spans 12 amino acids.

The CDR3 loop is CASSEAGYGELFF. In DNA form, the CDR3 reads TGTGCCAGCAGTGAAGCGGGGTACGGGGAGCTGTTTTTT. The chain combines TRBV2 with TRBJ2-2; D not certain. In germline, CDR1 is SNHLY, CDR2 FYNNEI. V was shortened by 0 bases and J by 7 bases, with 6 bases between the two germline ends. This CDR3 is built from 13 residues.

Comment on this clone: At the DNA level, this CDR3 is encoded by other sequences in the same sample as well. The chain carries TRBV9 and TRBJ2-5; D remains ambiguous. With 0 bases removed from V and 4 bases from J, the gap between germline ends came to 7 bases. In germline, CDR1 is SGDLS, CDR2 YYNGEE. This CDR3 has 13 amino acids. The CDR3 bases are TGTGCCAGCAGCGTAGGGGTAGGAGAGACCCAGTACTTC. Translated, it gives CASSVGVGETQYF.

With regard to this clone: The same CDR3 also results from other DNA sequences found in this sample. V is TRBV4-1 and J is TRBJ2-7; TRBD2 might be the D (6 bases). This CDR3 spans 14 amino acids. Trimming pared 1 base from V and 3 bases from J, leaving 10 bases between. Looked up from germline, CDR1 is MGHRA and CDR2 is YSYEKL. The CDR3 loop reads CASSQVGRSYEQYF. DNA for the CDR3: TGCGCCAGCAGCCAAGTCGGGAGAAGCTACGAGCAGTACTTC.

This clone was picked up one time. The chain uses TRBV4-3 and TRBJ1-1; D unresolved. The CDR3 runs 13 residues. The V gene lost 7 bases and the J gene lost 5 bases, with 14 bases spanning the gap. From germline, CDR1 is LGHNA and CDR2 YSLEER. The CDR3 reads CASTLRAETEAFF. The CDR3 bases are TGCGCCAGCACCCTCCGGGCTGAAACTGAAGCTTTCTTT.

The chain combines TRBV28 with TRBJ2-5, with D maybe TRBD2 (7 bases). Germline V lookup: CDR1 MDHEN, CDR2 SYDVKM. V shed 5 bases and J shed 4 bases, with 26 bases lying between them. The CDR3 runs 18 residues. This CDR3 reads CASSPPGASGPRGETQYF. The CDR3 nucleotides are TGTGCCAGCAGTCCCCCGGGGGCTAGCGGTCCGCGGGGAGAGACCCAGTACTTC.

V is TRBV12-1 and J is TRBJ2-1; the D segment call TRBD2 is taken from the table without a DNA check. TRBV12-1 is listed as a pseudogene. The CDR3 is made up of 16 amino acids. The CDR3 spells CASSSGLAGSGNEQFF. CDR3 in DNA: TGTGCCAGCAGCTCGGGACTAGCGGGTTCGGGGAATGAGCAGTTCTTC.

This chain connects TRBV7-3 to TRBJ2-1; 7 nucleotides match TRBD2. Germline CDR1 is SGHTA and CDR2 is FQGTGA. CDR3 length: 13 amino acids. V lost 5 bases, J lost 10 bases, and 8 bases stayed unmatched. CDR3 sequence: CASSPWGRGEQFF. CDR3 nucleotide sequence: TGTGCCAGCAGCCCCTGGGGGAGGGGCGAGCAGTTCTTC.

CDR3 region: CASSFFGGRSAYEQYF. The CDR3 DNA follows: TGTGCCAGCAGTTTTTTTGGCGGGCGGTCTGCCTACGAGCAGTACTTC. The chain has TRBV28 and TRBJ2-7; TRBD2 might be the D (5 bases). The length of the CDR3 is 16 residues. CDR1 is MDHEN and CDR2 is SYDVKM in the germline V gene. V dropped 3 bases and J dropped 2 bases, with 17 bases sitting between them. The full variable domain, in which reference TRBV28 and TRBJ2-7 provide the parts outside the CDR3, is DVKVTQSSRYLVKRTGEKVFLECVQDMDHENMFWYRQDPGLGLRLIYFSYDVKMKEKGDIPEGYSVSREKKERFSLILESASTNQTSMYLCASSFFGGRSAYEQYFGPGTRLTVT.